This T cell receptor beta chain originates from a study of cytomegalovirus exposure and HLA in healthy donors. General observations from the study: A few chains linked to CMV were shown in vitro to be specific for CMV antigens.

In regard to this clone: Its target is unknown.

This PCR relied on a set of 60 Vbeta primers and 13 Jbeta primers. Libraries were prepared by immunoSEQ multiplex PCR; TCRdb keeps only in-frame clonotypes and omits some of them. In the table there are around 140,000 clones, approximately 77% of which are singletons. V lost 5 bases and J 2 bases, leaving 19 bases between the germline ends. The germline V gene has CDR1 ENHRY and CDR2 SYGVKD. This CDR3 is 16 amino acids long. The source is a woman in her thirties or forties in good health and CMV-seronegative. The chain employs TRBV10-3 and TRBJ2-7; the D gene is possibly TRBD1 (5 bases). Sequenced input: PBMCs. This CDR3 is CAISKTDGQFTYEQYF. The DNA of the CDR3 is TGTGCCATCAGTAAAACCGACGGACAATTTACCTACGAGCAGTACTTC.